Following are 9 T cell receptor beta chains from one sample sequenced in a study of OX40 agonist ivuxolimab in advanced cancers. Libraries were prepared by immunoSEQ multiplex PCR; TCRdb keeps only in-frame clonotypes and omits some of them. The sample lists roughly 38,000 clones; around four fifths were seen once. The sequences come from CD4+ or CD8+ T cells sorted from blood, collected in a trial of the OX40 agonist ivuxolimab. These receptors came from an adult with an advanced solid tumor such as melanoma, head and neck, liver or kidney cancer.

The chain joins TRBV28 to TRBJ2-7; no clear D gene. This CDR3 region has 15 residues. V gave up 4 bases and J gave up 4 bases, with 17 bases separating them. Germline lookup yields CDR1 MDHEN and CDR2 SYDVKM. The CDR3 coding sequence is TGTGCCAGCAGTTCTTGGACGGCTACCGGGTACGAGCAGTACTTC. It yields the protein CASSSWTATGYEQYF.

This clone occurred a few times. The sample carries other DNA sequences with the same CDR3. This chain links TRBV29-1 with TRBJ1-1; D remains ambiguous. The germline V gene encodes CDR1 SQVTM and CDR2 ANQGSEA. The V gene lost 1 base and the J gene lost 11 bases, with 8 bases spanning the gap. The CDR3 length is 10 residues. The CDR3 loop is CSVEGVEAFF. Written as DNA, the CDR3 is TGCAGCGTTGAAGGTGTGGAGGCTTTCTTT. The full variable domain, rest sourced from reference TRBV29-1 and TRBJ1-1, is SAVISQKPSRDICQRGTSLTIQCQVDSQVTMMFWYRQQPGQSLTLIATANQGSEATYESGFVIDKFPISRPNLTFSTLTVSNMSPEDSSIYLCSVEGVEAFFGQGTRLTVV.

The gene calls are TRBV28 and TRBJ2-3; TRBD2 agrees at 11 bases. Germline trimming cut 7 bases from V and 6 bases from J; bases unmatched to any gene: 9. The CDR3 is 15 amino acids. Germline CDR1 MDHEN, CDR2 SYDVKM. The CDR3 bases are TGTGCCAGCACCTCCAGGGCTAGCGGGAGGGATACGCAGTATTTT. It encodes CASTSRASGRDTQYF.

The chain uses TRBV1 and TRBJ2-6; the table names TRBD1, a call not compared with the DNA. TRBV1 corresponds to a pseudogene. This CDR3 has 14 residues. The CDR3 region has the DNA TGCACCAGCAGGACACAAAGTCGGGCCAACGTCCTGACTTTC. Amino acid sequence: CTSRTQSRANVLTF.

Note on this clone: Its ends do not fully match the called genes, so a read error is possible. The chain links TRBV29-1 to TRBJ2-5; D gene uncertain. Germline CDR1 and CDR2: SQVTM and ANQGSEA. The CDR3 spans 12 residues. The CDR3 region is CSVGMPQEAQYF. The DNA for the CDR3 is TGCAGCGTTGGAATGCCCCAAGAGGCCCAGTACTTC.

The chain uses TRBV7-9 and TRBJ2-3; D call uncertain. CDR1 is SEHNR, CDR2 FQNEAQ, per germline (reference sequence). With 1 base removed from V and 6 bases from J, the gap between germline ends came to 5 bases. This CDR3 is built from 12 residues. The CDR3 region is CASSLVVDTQYF. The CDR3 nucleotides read TGTGCCAGCAGCTTAGTAGTGGATACGCAGTATTTT.

CDR3 residues: CASSQGFVGQLNIQYF. In DNA, the CDR3 is TGTGCCAGCAGCCAAGGATTTGTTGGACAGCTAAACATTCAGTACTTC. The chain combines TRBV14 with TRBJ2-4; TRBD1 might be the D (6 bases). The V gene's germline CDR1 is SGHDN and CDR2 FVKESK. V lost 1 base to trimming and J lost 6 bases, with 16 bases between them. This CDR3 spans 16 amino acids.

The chain's CDR3 is CASSLADRGNKISEQYF. CDR3 sequence (DNA): TGTGCCAGCAGCTTAGCGGACAGGGGGAATAAGATCTCCGAGCAGTACTTC. The gene calls are TRBV7-9 and TRBJ2-7, with 10 bases fitting TRBD1. CDR3 length: 17 amino acids. Germline-derived CDR1 and CDR2 are SEHNR and FQNEAQ (reference sequence). Losses at the gene ends were 0 bases for V and 6 bases for J; bases not matched to a gene: 11.

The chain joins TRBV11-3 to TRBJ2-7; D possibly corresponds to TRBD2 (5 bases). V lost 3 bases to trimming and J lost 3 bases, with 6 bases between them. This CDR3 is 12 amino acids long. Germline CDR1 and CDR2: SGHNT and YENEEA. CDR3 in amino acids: CASSFEGYEQYF. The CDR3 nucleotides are TGTGCCAGCAGCTTTGAGGGCTACGAGCAGTACTTC.